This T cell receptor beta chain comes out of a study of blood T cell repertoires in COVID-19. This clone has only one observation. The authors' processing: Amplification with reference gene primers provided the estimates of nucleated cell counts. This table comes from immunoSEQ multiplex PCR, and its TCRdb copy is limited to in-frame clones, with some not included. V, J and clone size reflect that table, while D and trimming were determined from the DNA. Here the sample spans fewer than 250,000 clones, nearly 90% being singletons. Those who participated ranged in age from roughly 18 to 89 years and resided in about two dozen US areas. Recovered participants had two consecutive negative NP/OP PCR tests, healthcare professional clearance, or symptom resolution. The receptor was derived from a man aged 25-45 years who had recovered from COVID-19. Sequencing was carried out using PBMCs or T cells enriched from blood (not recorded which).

CDR3 DNA: TGTGCCTGGAGGAATCGCGGGTCCCTCAACCATGGCTACACCTTC. Translated, it gives CAWRNRGSLNHGYTF. The chain recombines TRBV30 with TRBJ1-2; D gene ambiguous. In germline, CDR1 is GTSNPN, CDR2 SVGIG (reference sequence). V was cut by 3 bases and J by 6 bases, with 20 bases left in between. The CDR3 length is 15 residues.